A single sample gave rise to the 5 T cell receptor beta chains below, sequenced in a study of control samples from healthy donors and cancer patients. Profiled with immunoSEQ multiplex PCR; TCRdb holds only in-frame clones, not every one. The profile shows approximately 150,000 clones, 85% to 90% of them singletons. The sample comprised blood. These receptors all stem from a man in his late teens or twenties in good health.

The chain carries TRBV9 and TRBJ2-3; weak D call: TRBD2 (6 bases). Per germline, CDR1 SGDLS and CDR2 YYNGEE. V lost 4 bases, J lost 1 base, and 7 bases lay in between. CDR3 length equals 13 residues. The CDR3 DNA is TGTGCCAGCAGCTCGGGGGGCACAGATACGCAGTATTTT. Amino acid sequence: CASSSGGTDTQYF.

The sample holds a few counts of this clone. The rearrangement joins TRBV30 to TRBJ1-4; D might be TRBD1 (6 bases). Germline CDR1 is GTSNPN and CDR2 is SVGIG (reference sequence). The CDR3 spans 11 residues. Trimming stripped 4 bases from V and 6 bases from J, with 6 bases between. As DNA, the CDR3 is TGTGCCTGGACAGGGGATGAAAAACTGTTTTTT. Translation: CAWTGDEKLFF.

This clone was seen only once. The chain has TRBV5-1 and TRBJ2-2; no clear D. Trimming removed 1 base at V and 0 bases at J, with 10 bases between. Looked up from germline, CDR1 is SGHRS and CDR2 is YFSETQ. This CDR3 has 16 amino acids. The CDR3 nucleotides are TGCGCCAGCAGCTTGTCCGGAATTTCGAACACCGGGGAGCTGTTTTTT. Protein sequence: CASSLSGISNTGELFF.

The chain combines TRBV5-1 with TRBJ2-3; 11 bases align to TRBD2. The CDR3 consists of 17 residues. CDR1 SGHRS and CDR2 YFSETQ come from the germline V gene. The J segment lost 11 bases and the V segment lost 2 bases, leaving 16 bases of the junction unmatched. As DNA, the CDR3 is TGCGCCAGCAGCTTCTTTCGTCTAGCGGGGGGCCACACCCGGCAGTATTTT. Encoded protein: CASSFFRLAGGHTRQYF.

This chain connects TRBV11-2 to TRBJ2-2; 8 bases match TRBD1. Germline V gene lookup returns CDR1 SGHAT and CDR2 FQNNGV. CDR3 size: 18 residues. The J segment lost 0 bases and the V segment lost 7 bases, leaving 13 bases of the junction unmatched. CDR3 DNA: TGTGCCAGCACCTCCACGCTTGCGACAGGGGCGAACACCGGGGAGCTGTTTTTT. Translated: CASTSTLATGANTGELFF.